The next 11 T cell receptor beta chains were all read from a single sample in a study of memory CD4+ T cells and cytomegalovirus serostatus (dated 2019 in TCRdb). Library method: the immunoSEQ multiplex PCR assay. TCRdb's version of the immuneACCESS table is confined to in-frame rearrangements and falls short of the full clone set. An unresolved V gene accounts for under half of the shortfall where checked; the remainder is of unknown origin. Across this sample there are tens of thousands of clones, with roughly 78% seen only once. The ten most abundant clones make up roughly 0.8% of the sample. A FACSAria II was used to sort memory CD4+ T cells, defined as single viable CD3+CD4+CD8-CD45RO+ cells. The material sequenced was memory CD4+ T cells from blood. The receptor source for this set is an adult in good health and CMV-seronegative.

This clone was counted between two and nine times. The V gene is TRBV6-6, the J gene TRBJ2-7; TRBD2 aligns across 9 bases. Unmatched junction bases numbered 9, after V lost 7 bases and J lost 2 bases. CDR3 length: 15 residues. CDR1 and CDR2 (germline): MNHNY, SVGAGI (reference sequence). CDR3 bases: TGTGCCAGCATTCCAGCGGGGGGCCCTACCTACGAGCAGTACTTC. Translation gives CASIPAGGPTYEQYF.

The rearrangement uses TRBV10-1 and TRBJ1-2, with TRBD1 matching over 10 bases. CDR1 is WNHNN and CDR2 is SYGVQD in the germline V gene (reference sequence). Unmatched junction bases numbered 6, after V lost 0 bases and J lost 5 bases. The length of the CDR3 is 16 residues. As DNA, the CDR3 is TGCGCCAGCAGTGAGTCGGGACAGGGGTTTAGGTATGGCTACACCTTC. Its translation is CASSESGQGFRYGYTF.

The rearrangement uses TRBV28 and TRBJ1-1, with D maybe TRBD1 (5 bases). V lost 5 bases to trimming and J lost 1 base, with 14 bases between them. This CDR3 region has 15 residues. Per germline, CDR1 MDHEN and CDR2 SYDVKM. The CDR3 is CASSRTTGTNTEAFF. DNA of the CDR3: TGTGCCAGCAGTCGTACGACGGGGACGAACACTGAAGCTTTCTTT.

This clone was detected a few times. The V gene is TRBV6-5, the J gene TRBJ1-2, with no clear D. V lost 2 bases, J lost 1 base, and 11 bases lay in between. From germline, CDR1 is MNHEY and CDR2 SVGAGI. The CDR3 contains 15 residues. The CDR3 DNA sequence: TGTGCCAGCAGTTACGGCGTCCGGAGTAACTATGGCTACACCTTC. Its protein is CASSYGVRSNYGYTF.

The CDR3 DNA reads TGCGCCAGCAGCTTGGAGGACAGGGTTCAAGAGACCCAGTACTTC. Encoded protein: CASSLEDRVQETQYF. The rearrangement joins TRBV5-1 to TRBJ2-5; 8 nucleotides match TRBD1. V shed 0 bases and J 2 bases; nucleotides not matched to a gene: 3. The CDR3 sequence is 15 residues long. Germline loops: CDR1 SGHRS, CDR2 YFSETQ.

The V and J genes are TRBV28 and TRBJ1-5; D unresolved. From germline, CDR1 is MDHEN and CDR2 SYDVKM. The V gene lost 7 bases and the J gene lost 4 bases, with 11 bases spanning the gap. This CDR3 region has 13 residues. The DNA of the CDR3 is TGTGCCAGCATGACAAATCTAAATCAGCCCCAGCATTTT. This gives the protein CASMTNLNQPQHF.

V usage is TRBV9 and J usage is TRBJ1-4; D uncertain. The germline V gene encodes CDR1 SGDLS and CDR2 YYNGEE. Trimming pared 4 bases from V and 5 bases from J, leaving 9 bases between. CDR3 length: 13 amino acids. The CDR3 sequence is CASSPRYNEKLFF. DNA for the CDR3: TGTGCCAGCAGCCCGAGATACAATGAAAAACTGTTTTTT. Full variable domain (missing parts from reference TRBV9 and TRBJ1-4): DSGVTQTPKHLITATGQRVTLRCSPRSGDLSVYWYQQSLDQGLQFLIQYYNGEERAKGNILERFSAQQFPDLHSELNLSSLELGDSALYFCASSPRYNEKLFFGSGTQLSVL.

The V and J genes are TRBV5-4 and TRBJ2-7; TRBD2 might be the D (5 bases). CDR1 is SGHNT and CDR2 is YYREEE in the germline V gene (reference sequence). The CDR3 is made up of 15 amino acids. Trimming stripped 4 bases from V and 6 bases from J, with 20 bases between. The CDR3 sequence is CASSETTGWLGEQYF. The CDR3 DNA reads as TGTGCCAGCAGCGAGACAACGGGGTGGTTGGGCGAGCAGTACTTC.

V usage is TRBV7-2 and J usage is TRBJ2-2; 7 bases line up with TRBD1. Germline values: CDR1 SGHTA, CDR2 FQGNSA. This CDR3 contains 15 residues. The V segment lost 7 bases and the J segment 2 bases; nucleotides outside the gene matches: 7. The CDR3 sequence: CASTWGTANTGELFF. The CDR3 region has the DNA TGTGCCAGCACCTGGGGGACAGCAAACACCGGGGAGCTGTTTTTT.

The CDR3 DNA sequence: TGTGCCAGCAGTGAAGGTTCGGGTAACTATGGCTACACCTTC. Translating it yields CASSEGSGNYGYTF. The V gene is TRBV2, the J gene TRBJ1-2; D is undetermined. Trimming shortened V by 1 base and J by 1 base, and 7 bases separated the two germline ends. The CDR3 spans 14 residues. CDR1 is SNHLY and CDR2 is FYNNEI in the germline V gene. The whole variable domain, filled in from reference TRBV2 and TRBJ1-2, reads EPEVTQTPSHQVTQMGQEVILRCVPISNHLYFYWYRQILGQKVEFLVSFYNNEISEKSEIFDDQFSVERPDGSNFTLKIRSTKLEDSAMYFCASSEGSGNYGYTFGSGTRLTVV.

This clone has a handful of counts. CDR3 sequence (DNA): TGTGCCTGGAACAAGAGGTACAGCTCCTACGAGCAGTACTTC. Encoded protein: CAWNKRYSSYEQYF. The V and J genes are TRBV30 and TRBJ2-7, with D unresolved. Looked up from germline, CDR1 is GTSNPN and CDR2 is SVGIG (reference sequence). V dropped 4 bases and J dropped 0 bases, with 13 bases sitting between them. The CDR3 length is 14 residues.